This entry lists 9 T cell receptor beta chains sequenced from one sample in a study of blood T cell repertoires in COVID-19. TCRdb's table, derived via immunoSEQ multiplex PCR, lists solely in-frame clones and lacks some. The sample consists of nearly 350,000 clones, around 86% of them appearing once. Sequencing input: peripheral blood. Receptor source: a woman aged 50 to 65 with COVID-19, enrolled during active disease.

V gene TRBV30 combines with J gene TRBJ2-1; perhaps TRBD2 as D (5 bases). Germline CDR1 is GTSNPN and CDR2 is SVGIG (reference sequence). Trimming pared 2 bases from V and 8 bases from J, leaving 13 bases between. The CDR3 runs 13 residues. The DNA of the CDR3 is TGTGCCTGGAGTTCGAGGGTAGTCGATGAGCAGTTCTTC. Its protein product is CAWSSRVVDEQFF.

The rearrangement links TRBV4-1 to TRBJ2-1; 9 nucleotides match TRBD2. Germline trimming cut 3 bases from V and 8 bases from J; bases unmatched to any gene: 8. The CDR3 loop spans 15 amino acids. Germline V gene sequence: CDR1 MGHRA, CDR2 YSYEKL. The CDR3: CASSHVRTSADEQFF. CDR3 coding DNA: TGCGCCAGCAGCCACGTTAGGACTAGCGCGGATGAGCAGTTCTTC.

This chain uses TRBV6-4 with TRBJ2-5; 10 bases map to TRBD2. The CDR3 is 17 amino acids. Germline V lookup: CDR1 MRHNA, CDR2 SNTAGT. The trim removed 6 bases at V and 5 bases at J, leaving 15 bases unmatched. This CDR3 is CASSPKGSGRRGETQYF. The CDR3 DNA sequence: TGTGCCAGCAGCCCAAAGGGTAGCGGGAGGCGGGGGGAGACCCAGTACTTC.

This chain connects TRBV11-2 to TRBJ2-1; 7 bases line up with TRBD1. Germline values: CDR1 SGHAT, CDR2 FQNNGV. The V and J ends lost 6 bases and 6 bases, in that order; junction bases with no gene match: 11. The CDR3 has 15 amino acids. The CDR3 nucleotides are TGTGCCAGCAGATCTAGACAGGGTTCTATCAATGAGCAGTTCTTC. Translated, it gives CASRSRQGSINEQFF. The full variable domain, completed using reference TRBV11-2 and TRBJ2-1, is EAGVAQSPRYKIIEKRQSVAFWCNPISGHATLYWYQQILGQGPKLLIQFQNNGVVDDSQLPKDRFSAERLKGVDSTLKIQPAKLEDSAVYLCASRSRQGSINEQFFGPGTRLTVL.

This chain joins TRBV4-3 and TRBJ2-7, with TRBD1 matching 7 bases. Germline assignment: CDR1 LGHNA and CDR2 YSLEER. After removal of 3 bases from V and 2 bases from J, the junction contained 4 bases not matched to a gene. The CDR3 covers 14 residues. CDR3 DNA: TGCGCCAGCAGCCAGAACAGGGGCACCTACGAGCAGTACTTC. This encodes CASSQNRGTYEQYF.

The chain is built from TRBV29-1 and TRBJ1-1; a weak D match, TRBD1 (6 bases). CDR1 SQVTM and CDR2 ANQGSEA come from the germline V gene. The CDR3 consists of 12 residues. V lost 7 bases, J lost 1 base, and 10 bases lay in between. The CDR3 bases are TGCAGCGACTCCAGGGGGAACACTGAAGCTTTCTTT. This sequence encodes CSDSRGNTEAFF.

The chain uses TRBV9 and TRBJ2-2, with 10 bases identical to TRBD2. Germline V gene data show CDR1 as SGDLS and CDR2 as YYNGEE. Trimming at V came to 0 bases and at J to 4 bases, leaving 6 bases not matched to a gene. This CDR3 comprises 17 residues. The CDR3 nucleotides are TGTGCCAGCAGCGTAGTGGCTAGCGGGAGTCTCACCGGGGAGCTGTTTTTT. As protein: CASSVVASGSLTGELFF. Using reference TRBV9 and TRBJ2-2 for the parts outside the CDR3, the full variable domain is DSGVTQTPKHLITATGQRVTLRCSPRSGDLSVYWYQQSLDQGLQFLIQYYNGEERAKGNILERFSAQQFPDLHSELNLSSLELGDSALYFCASSVVASGSLTGELFFGEGSRLTVL.

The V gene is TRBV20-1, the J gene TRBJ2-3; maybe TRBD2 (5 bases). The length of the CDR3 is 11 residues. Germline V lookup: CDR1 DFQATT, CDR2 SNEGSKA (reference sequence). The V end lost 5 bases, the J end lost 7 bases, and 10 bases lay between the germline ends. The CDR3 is CSAPDYYTQYF. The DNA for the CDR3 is TGCAGTGCTCCCGACTATTATACGCAGTATTTT.

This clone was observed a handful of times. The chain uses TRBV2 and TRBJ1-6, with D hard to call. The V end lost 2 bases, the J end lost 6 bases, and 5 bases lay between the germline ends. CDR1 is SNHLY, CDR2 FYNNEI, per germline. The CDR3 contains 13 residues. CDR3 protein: CASSEFRNSPLHF. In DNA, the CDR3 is TGTGCCAGCAGTGAATTTCGTAATTCACCCCTCCACTTT.